This section outlines one TCR beta chain sequence together with its context. Its antigen is as yet unknown. MiXCR, applied by TCRdb to the RT-PCR reads, yields one record per CDR3 protein. Of around 470,000 distinct CDR3 sequences detected, 6.5% to 8% appear once; the ten largest clones hold 10% to 15%. Germline V CDR1 and CDR2: MNHEY, SMNVEV (reference sequence). Trimming cost V 7 bases and J 2 bases, with 6 bases left between them. The CDR3 consists of 11 residues. These data are taken from a study of response to subunit inactivated influenza vaccine. The study's findings and limits: The authors suggested that few new T cells are recruited per seasonal influenza vaccination.

The origin of this receptor is a man aged 45-69 years who received an inactivated influenza vaccine. J is TRBJ2-7 and V is TRBV27; D unclear. Material: PBMCs from blood, obtained about 24 months after vaccination. This chain's CDR3 is CASKTAYEQYF. The CDR3 region has the DNA TGTGCCAGCAAAACGGCCTACGAGCAGTACTTC.